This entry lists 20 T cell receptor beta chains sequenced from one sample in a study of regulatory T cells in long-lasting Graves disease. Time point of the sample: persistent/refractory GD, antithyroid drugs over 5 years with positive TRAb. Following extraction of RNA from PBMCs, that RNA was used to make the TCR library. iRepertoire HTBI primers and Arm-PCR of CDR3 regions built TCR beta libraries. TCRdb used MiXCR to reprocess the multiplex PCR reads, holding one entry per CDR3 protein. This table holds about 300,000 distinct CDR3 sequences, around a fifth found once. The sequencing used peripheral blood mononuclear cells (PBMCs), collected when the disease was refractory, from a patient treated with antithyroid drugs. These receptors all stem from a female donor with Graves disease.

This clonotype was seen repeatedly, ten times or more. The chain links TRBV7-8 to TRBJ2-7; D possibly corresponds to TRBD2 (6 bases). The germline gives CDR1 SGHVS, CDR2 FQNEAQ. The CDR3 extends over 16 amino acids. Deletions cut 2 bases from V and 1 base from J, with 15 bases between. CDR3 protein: CASSLTSGEASYEQYF. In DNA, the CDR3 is TGTGCCAGCAGCTTAACGTCGGGAGAGGCGTCCTACGAGCAGTACTTC.

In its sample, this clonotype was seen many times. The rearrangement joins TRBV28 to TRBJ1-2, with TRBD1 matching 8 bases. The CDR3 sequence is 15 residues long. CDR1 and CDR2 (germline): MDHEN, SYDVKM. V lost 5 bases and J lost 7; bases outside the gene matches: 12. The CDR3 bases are TGTGCCAGCAGTGGCAGGGGGCGGAAGTTAAGTGGCTACACCTTC. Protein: CASSGRGRKLSGYTF.

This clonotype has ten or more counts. CDR3 sequence (DNA): TGTGCCAGCAGTTCCACCCGGACAGGGACGGAGACCCAGTACTTC. Its protein product is CASSSTRTGTETQYF. V is TRBV6-2 or TRBV6-3 and J is TRBJ2-5; 8 bases are shared with TRBD1. The germline V gene has CDR1 MNHEY and CDR2 SVGEGT. Trimming at V came to 4 bases and at J to 5 bases, leaving 9 bases not matched to a gene. The length of the CDR3 is 15 residues.

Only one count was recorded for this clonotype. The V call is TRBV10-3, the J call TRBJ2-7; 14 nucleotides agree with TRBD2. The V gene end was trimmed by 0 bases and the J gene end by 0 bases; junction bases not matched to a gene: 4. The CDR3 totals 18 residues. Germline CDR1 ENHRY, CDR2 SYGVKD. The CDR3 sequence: CAISESGLAGESSYEQYF. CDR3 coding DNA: TGTGCCATCAGTGAGTCGGGACTAGCGGGGGAGAGCTCCTACGAGCAGTACTTC.

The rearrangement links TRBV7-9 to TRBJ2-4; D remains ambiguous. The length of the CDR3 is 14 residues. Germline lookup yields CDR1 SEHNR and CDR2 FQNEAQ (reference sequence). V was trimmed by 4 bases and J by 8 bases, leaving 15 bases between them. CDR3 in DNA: TGTGCCAGCAGCTCCGACATAGTGGGTGACATTCAGTACTTC. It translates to CASSSDIVGDIQYF.

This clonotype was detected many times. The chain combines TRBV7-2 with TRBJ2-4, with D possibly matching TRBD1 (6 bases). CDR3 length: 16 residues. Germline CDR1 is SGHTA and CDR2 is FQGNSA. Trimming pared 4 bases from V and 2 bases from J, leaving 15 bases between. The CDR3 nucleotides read TGTGCCAGCAGCTCCAGGGGTGAGGGCCCCAAAAACATTCAGTACTTC. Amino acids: CASSSRGEGPKNIQYF.

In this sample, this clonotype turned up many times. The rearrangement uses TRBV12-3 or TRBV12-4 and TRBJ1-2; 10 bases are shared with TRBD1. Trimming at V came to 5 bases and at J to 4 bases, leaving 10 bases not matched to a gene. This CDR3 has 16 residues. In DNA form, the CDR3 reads TGTGCCAGCAGTACGACCCGGGACAGGGGCGGCTATGGCTACACCTTC. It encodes CASSTTRDRGGYGYTF.

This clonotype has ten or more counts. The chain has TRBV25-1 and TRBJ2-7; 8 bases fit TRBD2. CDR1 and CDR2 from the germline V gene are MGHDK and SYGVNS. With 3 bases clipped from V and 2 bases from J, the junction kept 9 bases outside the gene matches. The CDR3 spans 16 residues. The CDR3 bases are TGTGCCAGCAGTGAGGGATGGCGGGAGGCTCCCTACGAGCAGTACTTC. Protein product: CASSEGWREAPYEQYF.

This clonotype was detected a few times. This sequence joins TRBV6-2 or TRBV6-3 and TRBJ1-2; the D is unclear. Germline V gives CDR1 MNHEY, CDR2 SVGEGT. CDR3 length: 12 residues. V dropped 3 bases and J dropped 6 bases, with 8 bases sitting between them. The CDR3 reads CASSYNIDGYTF. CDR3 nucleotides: TGTGCCAGCAGTTATAACATCGATGGCTACACCTTC.

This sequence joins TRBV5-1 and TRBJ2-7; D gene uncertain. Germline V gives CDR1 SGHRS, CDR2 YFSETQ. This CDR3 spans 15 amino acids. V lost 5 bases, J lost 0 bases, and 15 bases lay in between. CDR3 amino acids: CASSNGLRSSYEQYF. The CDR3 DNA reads TGCGCCAGCAGTAACGGGCTCAGGAGCTCCTACGAGCAGTACTTC. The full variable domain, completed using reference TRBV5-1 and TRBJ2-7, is KAGVTQTPRYLIKTRGQQVTLSCSPISGHRSVSWYQQTPGQGLQFLFEYFSETQRNKGNFPGRFSGRQFSNSRSEMNVSTLELGDSALYLCASSNGLRSSYEQYFGPGTRLTVT.

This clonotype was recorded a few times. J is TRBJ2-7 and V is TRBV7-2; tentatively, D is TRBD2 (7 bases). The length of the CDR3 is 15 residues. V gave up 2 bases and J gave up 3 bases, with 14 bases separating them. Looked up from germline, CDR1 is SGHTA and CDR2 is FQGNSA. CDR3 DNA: TGTGCCAGCAGCTTATTTGGGGAGGGGGTCTACGAGCAGTACTTC. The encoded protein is CASSLFGEGVYEQYF.

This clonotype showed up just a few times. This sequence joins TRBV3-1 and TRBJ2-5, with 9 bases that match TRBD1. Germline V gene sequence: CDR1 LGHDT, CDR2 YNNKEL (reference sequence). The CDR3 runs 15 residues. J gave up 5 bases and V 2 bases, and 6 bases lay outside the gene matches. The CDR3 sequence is CASSQPTGGWETQYF. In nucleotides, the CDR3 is TGTGCCAGCAGCCAACCCACAGGGGGCTGGGAGACCCAGTACTTC.

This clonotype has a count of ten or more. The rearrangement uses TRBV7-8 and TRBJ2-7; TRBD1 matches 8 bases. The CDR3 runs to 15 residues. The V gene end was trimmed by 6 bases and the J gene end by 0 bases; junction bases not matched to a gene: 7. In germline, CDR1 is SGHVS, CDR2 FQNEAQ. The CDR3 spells CASSFGDRGSYEQYF. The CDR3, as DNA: TGTGCCAGCAGTTTCGGTGACAGGGGCTCCTACGAGCAGTACTTC.

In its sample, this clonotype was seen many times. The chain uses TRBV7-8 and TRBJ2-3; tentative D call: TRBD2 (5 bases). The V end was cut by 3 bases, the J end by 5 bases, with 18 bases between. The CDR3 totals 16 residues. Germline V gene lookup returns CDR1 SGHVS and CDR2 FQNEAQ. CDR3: CASSFRGPSAGDTQYF. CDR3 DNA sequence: TGTGCCAGCAGCTTTAGAGGGCCATCCGCCGGAGATACGCAGTATTTT.

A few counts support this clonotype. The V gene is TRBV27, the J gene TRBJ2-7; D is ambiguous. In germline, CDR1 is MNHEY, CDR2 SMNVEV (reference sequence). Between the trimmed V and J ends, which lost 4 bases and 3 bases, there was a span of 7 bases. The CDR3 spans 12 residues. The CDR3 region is CASSSTLYEQYF. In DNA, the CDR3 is TGTGCCAGCAGTTCCACCCTCTACGAGCAGTACTTC.

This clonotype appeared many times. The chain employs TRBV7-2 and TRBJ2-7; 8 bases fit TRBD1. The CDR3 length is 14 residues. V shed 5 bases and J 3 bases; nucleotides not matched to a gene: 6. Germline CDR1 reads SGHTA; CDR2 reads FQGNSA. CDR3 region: CASSPQGQDYEQYF. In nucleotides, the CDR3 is TGTGCCAGCAGCCCTCAGGGACAGGACTACGAGCAGTACTTC.

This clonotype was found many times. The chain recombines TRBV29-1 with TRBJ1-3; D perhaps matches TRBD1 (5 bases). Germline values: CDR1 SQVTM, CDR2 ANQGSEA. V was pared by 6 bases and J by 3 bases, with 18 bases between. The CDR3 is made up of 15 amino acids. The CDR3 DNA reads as TGCAGCGTCGAGAGATATCGGGACGGTGGAAACACCATATATTTT. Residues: CSVERYRDGGNTIYF.

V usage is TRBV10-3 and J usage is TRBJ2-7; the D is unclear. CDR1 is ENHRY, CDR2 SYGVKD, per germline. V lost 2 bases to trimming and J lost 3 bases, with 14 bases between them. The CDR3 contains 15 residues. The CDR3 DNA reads TGTGCCATCAGTGAGGACGGAGAACGGTACTACGAGCAGTACTTC. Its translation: CAISEDGERYYEQYF.

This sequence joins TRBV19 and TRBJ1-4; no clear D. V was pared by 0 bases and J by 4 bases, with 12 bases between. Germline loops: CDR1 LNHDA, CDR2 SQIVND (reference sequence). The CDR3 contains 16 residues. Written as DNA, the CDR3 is TGTGCCAGTAGTATAGATCGTGCAGGAAATAATGAAAAACTGTTTTTT. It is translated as CASSIDRAGNNEKLFF.

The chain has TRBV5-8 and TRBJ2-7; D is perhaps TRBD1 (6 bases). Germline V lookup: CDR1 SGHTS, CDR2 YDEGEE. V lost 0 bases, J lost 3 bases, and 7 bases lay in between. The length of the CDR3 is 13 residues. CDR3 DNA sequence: TGTGCCAGCAGCTTGGAGGACAGCTACGAGCAGTACTTC. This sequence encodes CASSLEDSYEQYF.